The TCR beta chain under discussion was sequenced for a study of T-cell reconstitution after alpha-beta-depleted transplantation in children (dated by TCRdb to 2015 to 2016). Regarding the research as a whole: T-cell immune reconstitution after TCRalphabeta/CD19-depleted allogeneic hematopoietic cell transplantation in children was quantitatively tracked in the study by means of TCR repertoire profiling. What the authors observed across the whole study: Apparently early alphabetaT-cell count recovery about two months after transplant reportedly relied on only several hundred rapidly expanded clones derived from non-depleted graft cells. The high TCRbeta diversity at day 60 in some patients was ascribed to recipient T cells and intrathymic progenitors that had survived conditioning. Over subsequent months, a decline in hyperexpanded clone frequencies was noted, and after one year, T-cell counts and TCRbeta diversity were mostly ascribed to newly produced T cells.

Sample treatment or condition, as interpreted from the label and publication: allogeneic hematopoietic cell transplantation with graft depleted of TCRalphabeta T cells and CD19 B cells. Transplant recipients were children who received TCRalphabeta/CD19-depleted allogeneic hematopoietic cell grafts. CDR3 length: 16 amino acids, cysteine to phenylalanine. The retained sequence is limited to the CDR3, 48 bases, with the frame set at the first base. The germline V and J ends show losses of 6 bases and 3 bases respectively, and no gene match explains 7 bases of the junction. CDR1 and CDR2, looked up from the germline V gene, are MNHNS and SASEGT. In the case of this clonotype: The antigen it binds to is not known. No base quality information exists; no much larger clone differs at one position.

Libraries were made using PCR. Sequenced using an Illumina HiSeq 2500. TCR libraries were prepared with molecular barcoding, using unique molecular identifiers to normalize TCRbeta repertoire quantification. Starting from the raw public reads, TCRdb applied fastp trimming at Q25, assembled clones with MiXCR and retained in-frame beta chains. Rows merge per CDR3 protein into single entries with the most common DNA and genes. This sample holds about a million distinct CDR3 sequences; about 29% were observed only once. Around 30% of the sample belongs to the ten largest clones. Sequenced material: PBMCs, mostly from graft donor cells, taken 360 days after TCRalphabeta/CD19-depleted stem cell transplant. Recombination linked TRBV6-1 to TRBJ2-2; 10 central bases correspond to TRBD1. The clonotype comes from a boy under two years old who had a stem cell transplant for SCID, so the T cells may come from the graft donor. CDR3 loop: CASSPSGTGDTGELFF. The base sequence is TGTGCCAGCAGCCCTTCCGGGACAGGGGACACCGGGGAGCTGTTTTTT.